This entry concerns a single TCR beta chain. This clonotype was seen repeatedly, ten times or more. Its binding antigen is unknown. Per-base qualities were not stored, and no clone one base away is much larger. The data belong to a study of T cell repertoires in cytomegalovirus infection (dated by TCRdb to the late 2010s). At the level of the whole study: Because public TCR beta signatures pointed to carriage of CMV infection together with the matching HLA type, the HLA type of each donor mattered for the analysis.

The sequencer listed for this sample is Illumina HiSeq 1500. TCRdb applied fastp at Q25 and MiXCR to the public reads, then kept only in-frame beta chains. Entries that share a CDR3 protein sequence are merged under the most common genes and DNA. Counted in this sample were 150,000 to 200,000 distinct CDR3 sequences; 28% of them appeared once. The ten largest clonotypes hold about 28% of the sample. Broader findings and caveats from the paper: Carriers of CMV infection plus the relevant HLA type were discriminated by the cumulative frequency of public TCR beta family members in the study cohort and in an independent approximately 350-donor cohort. In the ex vivo response, HLA-C-restricted CMV-specific TCR beta clonotypes were dominant, and in two of eight donors the single most frequent clonotype came from this HLA-C-restricted group.

The trim is 5 bases for V and 7 bases for J, with a gap of 21 bases between the germline ends. The CDR3, cysteine through phenylalanine, is 16 amino acids long. Only the CDR3 DNA is retained, 48 bases long and in frame from the first base. The germline V gene specifies MDHEN as CDR1 and SYDVKM as CDR2. The sequence came from a human donor in good health (CMV status not recorded). Some clones in this sample may be carry-over from other donors' samples. This chain joins TRBV28 to TRBJ2-1; no D gene call is confident. The sequenced material came from PBMCs. The nucleotide sequence is given as TGTGCCAGCAGTAATTCACGCGGCCCCGGCGGAAATGAGCAGTTCTTC. It translates to CASSNSRGPGGNEQFF. With the portions outside the CDR3 filled from the reference TRBV28 and TRBJ2-1 genes, the complete variable region becomes DVKVTQSSRYLVKRTGEKVFLECVQDMDHENMFWYRQDPGLGLRLIYFSYDVKMKEKGDIPEGYSVSREKKERFSLILESASTNQTSMYLCASSNSRGPGGNEQFFGPGTRLTVL.